These 31 T cell receptor beta chains originate from one sample sequenced in a study. MiXCR, applied by TCRdb to the 5' RACE reads, yields one record per CDR3 protein. The data hold approximately 57,000 distinct CDR3 sequences, with less than 25% observed a single time. Tregs were sorted as CD4+CD25+CD127-/low cells. The sequenced material came from tumor-infiltrating Tregs sorted from the breast tumor. Every receptor here comes from a female donor with breast cancer.

This clonotype appeared a few times. This may come from a read error, since a much larger clone is one base off. V usage is TRBV12-3 or TRBV12-4 and J usage is TRBJ2-1; possible D gene TRBD2, 6 bases. CDR3 length: 11 amino acids. Trimming removed 6 bases from V and 12 bases from J, with 12 bases in between. The CDR3, as DNA: TGTGCCAGCAGCGCGCGGGGTGGGCAGTTCTTC. This codes for CASSARGGQFF.

This clonotype was recorded a few times. This chain uses TRBV28 with TRBJ1-6; D possibly corresponds to TRBD1 (6 bases). CDR1 and CDR2 from the germline V gene are MDHEN and SYDVKM. The CDR3 has 12 amino acids. V lost 6 bases to trimming and J lost 8 bases, with 8 bases between them. CDR3 amino acids: CASRRQDSPLHF. Here the CDR3 DNA reads TGTGCCAGCAGGAGACAGGATTCACCCCTCCACTTT.

This clonotype was found many times. V usage is TRBV7-2 and J usage is TRBJ2-1; 10 bases agree with TRBD2. This CDR3 spans 17 amino acids. The germline gives CDR1 SGHTA, CDR2 FQGNSA. V lost 5 bases and J lost 9; bases outside the gene matches: 16. Written as DNA, the CDR3 is TGTGCCAGCAGCCCGGGGGGTCCGGGACTAGCGCAGGCTGAGCAGTTCTTC. Its protein is CASSPGGPGLAQAEQFF. Drawing the rest from reference TRBV7-2 and TRBJ2-1, the complete variable domain is GAGVSQSPSNKVTEKGKDVELRCDPISGHTALYWYRQSLGQGLEFLIYFQGNSAPDKSGLPSDRFSAERTGGSVSTLTIQRTQQEDSAVYLCASSPGGPGLAQAEQFFGPGTRLTVL.

The CDR3, as DNA: TGTGCCAGCGGGGCCAACACAGGGAGGGGTCAGCCCCAGCATTTT. It translates to CASGANTGRGQPQHF. The rearrangement joins TRBV6-5 to TRBJ1-5; a weak D match, TRBD1 (6 bases). The V and J ends lost 8 bases and 6 bases respectively, with 20 bases between them. There are 15 residues in the CDR3. CDR1 and CDR2 (germline): MNHEY, SVGAGI.

This clonotype occurred a few times. The rearrangement joins TRBV7-2 to TRBJ1-5; D ambiguous. Between the trimmed V and J ends, which lost 1 base and 4 bases, there was a span of 5 bases. Germline CDR1 reads SGHTA; CDR2 reads FQGNSA. The CDR3 sequence is 13 residues long. The CDR3 is CASSLERNQPQHF. Written as DNA, the CDR3 is TGTGCCAGCAGCTTAGAGAGGAATCAGCCCCAGCATTTT.

On this clonotype itself: A much larger clone sits a single nucleotide away, making a read error possible. The chain joins TRBV20-1 to TRBJ2-1; 10 nucleotides agree with TRBD2. CDR1 and CDR2 from the germline V gene are DFQATT and SNEGSKA (reference sequence). The CDR3 covers 14 residues. The CDR3 loop is CRAITLAGNNEQFF. The CDR3 DNA reads as TGCAGAGCTATTACACTAGCGGGAAACAATGAGCAGTTCTTC.

The genes are TRBV7-2 and TRBJ2-3; 12 bases are a match to TRBD2. Germline assignment: CDR1 SGHTA and CDR2 FQGNSA. V was clipped by 5 bases and J by 6 bases; unmatched bases: 6. The CDR3 is made up of 15 amino acids. Here the CDR3 DNA reads TGTGCCAGCAGCCGGACTAGCGGGATGTCCGATACGCAGTATTTT. It translates to CASSRTSGMSDTQYF.

This clonotype was seen many times. The J gene is TRBJ2-1, the V gene TRBV12-3 or TRBV12-4; the match to TRBD2 covers 8 bases. The CDR3 is 16 residues long. The ends lost 3 bases at V and 8 bases at J; junction bases unmatched: 12. The CDR3 sequence: CASSFSRGIAGHEQFF. The CDR3 DNA is TGTGCCAGCAGTTTCTCAAGGGGAATAGCGGGGCATGAGCAGTTCTTC.

This clonotype was observed a few times. The chain couples TRBV10-3 to TRBJ2-7, with D possibly being TRBD2 (6 bases). Germline assignment: CDR1 ENHRY and CDR2 SYGVKD. This CDR3 has 12 residues. As DNA, the CDR3 is TGTGCATCGGGACTTCACATAGGAGAGCAGTACTTC. Its protein is CASGLHIGEQYF.

This chain's CDR3 is CASRAGGDTGELFF. The CDR3, as DNA: TGTGCCAGCAGGGCAGGGGGCGACACCGGGGAGCTGTTTTTT. V and J are TRBV2 and TRBJ2-2; 8 nucleotides agree with TRBD1. Germline-derived CDR1 and CDR2 are SNHLY and FYNNEI. The V segment lost 6 bases and the J segment 3 bases; nucleotides outside the gene matches: 3. The CDR3 totals 14 residues.

V is TRBV7-9 and J is TRBJ2-7; D may be TRBD1 (6 bases). Looked up from germline, CDR1 is SEHNR and CDR2 is FQNEAQ (reference sequence). The CDR3 loop spans 13 amino acids. The V end lost 5 bases, the J end lost 4 bases, and 12 bases lay between the germline ends. DNA for the CDR3: TGTGCCAGCAGCGCATCAGGGGCTTACGAGCAGTACTTC. It yields the protein CASSASGAYEQYF.

The table lists this clonotype with a few counts. The V call is TRBV20-1, the J call TRBJ1-1, with a weak D call TRBD1 (6 bases). The V end lost 6 bases, the J end lost 1 base, and 9 bases lay between the germline ends. Germline V gives CDR1 DFQATT, CDR2 SNEGSKA (reference sequence). CDR3 length: 12 amino acids. The CDR3 nucleotides read TGCAGTGCGCTAGGGGGGAACACTGAAGCTTTCTTT. Protein: CSALGGNTEAFF.

This clonotype has just a few counts. The chain couples TRBV6-4 to TRBJ1-6; 8 nucleotides agree with TRBD1. V was pared by 0 bases and J by 7 bases, with 2 bases of the junction left unmatched. The CDR3 is made up of 15 amino acids. CDR1 and CDR2 (germline): MRHNA, SNTAGT. CDR3 region: CASSDSDRENSPLHF. The CDR3 bases are TGTGCCAGCAGTGACTCGGACAGGGAGAATTCACCCCTCCACTTT.

This clonotype has just a few counts. The V gene is TRBV7-8, the J gene TRBJ1-5; 12 bases match TRBD1. Germline assignment: CDR1 SGHVS and CDR2 FQNEAQ. The CDR3 is 20 amino acids. V dropped 2 bases and J dropped 5; count of bases not matched to a gene: 16. The CDR3 loop is CASSLSRLWDRGREDQPQHF. Written as DNA, the CDR3 is TGTGCCAGCAGCTTAAGTCGGCTCTGGGACAGGGGGCGAGAGGATCAGCCCCAGCATTTT.

The rearrangement joins TRBV28 to TRBJ2-7; D is perhaps TRBD1 (7 bases). The CDR3 contains 15 residues. Trimming took 5 bases from V and 6 from J, leaving 20 bases between them. Germline CDR1 is MDHEN and CDR2 is SYDVKM. The CDR3 reads CASSPFNRGGFEQYF. In DNA, the CDR3 is TGTGCCAGCAGTCCCTTTAACAGGGGAGGATTCGAGCAGTACTTC.

This clonotype was picked up a small number of times. This CDR3 is CSATKRTVNTDTQYF. The DNA of the CDR3 is TGCAGTGCTACAAAACGGACAGTAAACACAGATACGCAGTATTTT. The chain combines TRBV20-1 with TRBJ2-3; weak D call: TRBD1 (6 bases). V shed 4 bases and J shed 2 bases, with 16 bases lying between them. The CDR3 spans 15 residues. Per the germline V gene, CDR1 is DFQATT and CDR2 is SNEGSKA (reference sequence).

The sample holds a few counts of this clonotype. The genes are TRBV18 and TRBJ2-1; D remains ambiguous. This CDR3 spans 17 amino acids. V was pared by 1 base and J by 4 bases, with 17 bases between. Per germline, CDR1 KGHSH and CDR2 LQKENI. CDR3 region: CASSPRATAAPYNEQFF. For the CDR3, the DNA is TGTGCCAGCTCACCACGCGCGACGGCGGCACCTTACAATGAGCAGTTCTTC.

V usage is TRBV12-3 or TRBV12-4 and J usage is TRBJ1-6; no definite D call. The CDR3 loop spans 14 amino acids. Trimming pared 7 bases from V and 13 bases from J, leaving 20 bases between. DNA of the CDR3: TGTGCCAGCACCCAAGAGGCGGGTCCGTCGCCCCTCCACTTT. Residues: CASTQEAGPSPLHF.

The rearrangement links TRBV20-1 to TRBJ1-1; D might be TRBD1 (5 bases). The CDR3 is made up of 14 amino acids. The V gene's germline CDR1 is DFQATT and CDR2 SNEGSKA (reference sequence). Between the trimmed V and J ends, which lost 2 bases and 1 base, there was a span of 11 bases. CDR3 in DNA: TGCAGTGCTAGACTGACAGCCACGAACACTGAAGCTTTCTTT. Translation: CSARLTATNTEAFF.

This chain links TRBV4-1 with TRBJ2-6; possible D gene TRBD1, 5 bases. The germline gives CDR1 MGHRA, CDR2 YSYEKL. The CDR3 length is 16 residues. V lost 1 base, J lost 1 base, and 8 bases lay in between. The CDR3, as DNA: TGCGCCAGCAGCCAAGTTTCAGGGTCTGGGGCCAACGTCCTGACTTTC. This codes for CASSQVSGSGANVLTF.

The chain recombines TRBV5-1 with TRBJ1-1; tentative D call: TRBD1 (6 bases). The CDR3 length is 14 residues. Germline V gene sequence: CDR1 SGHRS, CDR2 YFSETQ. V dropped 4 bases and J dropped 0 bases, with 10 bases sitting between them. In DNA, the CDR3 is TGCGCCAGCAGCCCTAGGACAGTGAACACTGAAGCTTTCTTT. Its translation: CASSPRTVNTEAFF.

The chain links TRBV5-1 to TRBJ2-5, with TRBD2 matching 8 bases. The CDR3 is 16 residues long. Germline assignment: CDR1 SGHRS and CDR2 YFSETQ. J gave up 4 bases and V 3 bases, and 11 bases lay outside the gene matches. The DNA for the CDR3 is TGCGCCAGCAGCTCGGGCCCGGGAGGGCCGGGAGAGACCCAGTACTTC. Translation gives CASSSGPGGPGETQYF.

This rearrangement joins TRBV29-1 to TRBJ2-1, with TRBD2 as a possible D gene (7 bases). The CDR3 loop spans 14 amino acids. Germline CDR1 is SQVTM and CDR2 is ANQGSEA. V was trimmed by 7 bases and J by 5 bases, leaving 18 bases between them. The CDR3 DNA is TGCAGCGGGGGGGGGCTTCCCCTAAACAATGAGCAGTTCTTC. Protein product: CSGGGLPLNNEQFF.

This clonotype has only a few counts. V and J are TRBV28 and TRBJ2-1, with 9 nucleotides matching TRBD2. CDR1 is MDHEN, CDR2 SYDVKM, per germline. J gave up 3 bases and V 5 bases, and 8 bases lay outside the gene matches. The CDR3 is made up of 16 amino acids. The CDR3 loop is CASSGSTSGNYNEQFF. The CDR3 DNA sequence: TGTGCCAGCAGTGGTTCGACTAGCGGAAACTACAATGAGCAGTTCTTC.

This clonotype was counted only a few times. The CDR3 reads CASSTSWGQGYNTEAFF. CDR3 DNA sequence: TGTGCCAGCAGCACCTCCTGGGGCCAGGGGTATAACACTGAAGCTTTCTTT. This rearrangement joins TRBV2 to TRBJ1-1, with D perhaps TRBD1 (6 bases). The CDR3 loop spans 17 amino acids. V was shortened by 6 bases and J by 2 bases, with 22 bases between the two germline ends. Germline CDR1 reads SNHLY; CDR2 reads FYNNEI.

The table lists this clonotype with a few counts. This rearrangement joins TRBV2 to TRBJ1-4; D not certain. V lost 6 bases to trimming and J lost 2 bases, with 10 bases between them. The CDR3 has 14 residues. Germline values: CDR1 SNHLY, CDR2 FYNNEI. The CDR3 is CASSAGRTNEKLFF. The CDR3 coding sequence is TGTGCCAGCAGCGCAGGTCGCACTAATGAAAAACTGTTTTTT.

This chain connects TRBV6-5 to TRBJ1-1; tentative D call: TRBD1 (5 bases). The ends were cut back, 8 bases at V and 11 bases at J, with 15 bases in the middle. Germline V lookup: CDR1 MNHEY, CDR2 SVGAGI. The CDR3 sequence is 11 residues long. The CDR3 sequence is CASATRGEAFF. DNA for the CDR3: TGTGCCAGCGCCACTCGGGGGGAGGCTTTCTTT.

The gene calls are TRBV6-6 and TRBJ2-1; 10 bases line up with TRBD1. With V trimmed by 8 bases and J by 4 bases, 5 bases remained unmatched. The CDR3 loop spans 14 amino acids. Looked up from germline, CDR1 is MNHNY and CDR2 is SVGAGI (reference sequence). The CDR3 spells CASRRTGGYNEQFF. In nucleotides, the CDR3 is TGTGCCAGCCGACGGACAGGGGGTTACAATGAGCAGTTCTTC.

The chain recombines TRBV3-1 with TRBJ2-7, with D unresolved. This CDR3 comprises 12 residues. In germline, CDR1 is LGHDT, CDR2 YNNKEL (reference sequence). Trimming took 0 bases from V and 8 from J, leaving 8 bases between them. CDR3 in amino acids: CASSQDYSQQYF. The CDR3 region has the DNA TGTGCCAGCAGCCAAGATTATAGCCAGCAGTACTTC.

This clonotype has just a few counts. The chain employs TRBV10-2 and TRBJ2-7; D gene uncertain. The CDR3 is 14 amino acids. Germline V CDR1 and CDR2: WSHSY, SAAADI. With 9 bases removed from V and 0 bases from J, the gap between germline ends came to 15 bases. The CDR3 region has the DNA TGCGCCAGTAGGCTTGACCTGAACTCCTACGAGCAGTACTTC. Translated, it gives CASRLDLNSYEQYF.

Only a few counts were recorded for this clonotype. The chain combines TRBV7-2 with TRBJ2-1, with 11 bases identical to TRBD2. This CDR3 comprises 16 residues. Losses at the gene ends were 2 bases for V and 7 bases for J; bases not matched to a gene: 7. The germline CDR1 and CDR2 sequences are SGHTA and FQGNSA. The CDR3, as DNA: TGTGCCAGCAGCTTAATCTCGGCTAGCGGGAGGAATGAGCAGTTCTTC. Translating it yields CASSLISASGRNEQFF.